This T cell receptor (beta chain) is drawn from a study of cytomegalovirus exposure and HLA in healthy donors (dated by TCRdb to the late 2010s). A note on the overall study: An earlier analysis of 550 to 700 of the donors reported about 290 Gb of sequence data and 117 million unique TCR beta sequences from some 180 million T cells. About 300 gigabases of sequencing data and approximately 92 million unique TCR sequences made up an early release that covered fewer than 650 HLA-typed donors. Among the roughly 390 genotyped donors, around 81% belonged to the genetic ancestry cluster associated with self-reported Caucasian donors. The study aimed to test whether cataloging public T cell receptors could reveal signatures of past pathogen exposure. Using immunosequencing, the study profiled T cell repertoires from 640 or so subjects and related those repertoires to cytomegalovirus serostatus. In addition to the first cohort of 666 subjects, a separate validation cohort of 120 different subjects was used. To predict cytomegalovirus infection status, the study brought together high-throughput TCR immunosequencing, statistical association of individual TCRs with disease status, and machine learning. A later analysis re-analyzed previously published TCR beta repertoires from approximately 670 donors and added high-resolution HLA genotyping to study TCR occurrence patterns. Rather than using new phenotypic data, the later analysis identified candidate immune exposures from TCR beta sequences and from how often those sequences occurred across donors. An earlier analysis of around 540 of the donors applied high-throughput TCR beta sequencing to assess whether each TCR beta V gene segment acted as functional or pseudogenic. Donor age, sex, ethnicity and CMV serostatus were collected together with the repertoire data. A later genetic analysis took genome-wide SNP genotypes for about three fifths of the roughly 670 donors and used that subset as a discovery cohort. All discovery cohort repertoires had been generated on a single sequencing platform. Class I and class II HLA loci were covered by the typing at four-digit resolution. Typing coverage varied by locus: roughly 620-630 donors for A, B, C, DRB1 and DQB1; 500 to 550 for DQA1; around 570 for DPA1; about 450 for DPB1. Roughly five DR-DQ haplotypes were handled as single units for association and clustering because linkage in the cohort was strong. On average, around 200,000 unique TCR beta nucleotide sequences were sequenced per donor among about 400 genotyped donors of the cohort, with around 19% of those sequences being non-productive.

The cohort consisted of 600 to 750 healthy bone marrow donors. All cohort members were sampled while nominally healthy, although unrecorded immune exposures were likely present. The donor tested CMV seronegative, placing the donor among the 350 or so seronegative members of the cohort. A peripheral blood sample was collected from each donor, and TCR beta sequencing was performed on peripheral blood mononuclear cells. Genomic DNA was extracted from the blood cell samples with the Qiagen DNeasy Blood Extraction Kit. The method behind the library was the immunoSEQ multiplex PCR assay. For the multiplex PCR, a mixture combining 60 forward primers for TCR Vbeta segments and 13 reverse primers for TCR Jbeta segments was used. Amplification of the CDR3 region of rearranged TCR beta genes was performed with a multiplex PCR assay on genomic DNA. On the Illumina HiSeq System, the amplified TCR beta libraries were sequenced as 87-base-pair reads. The paper's processing steps were these. A later analysis counted about 80 million unique TCR beta chains across the 690 or so repertoires, and around 9.9 million of these chains were shared by at least two donors. To remove PCR and sequencing errors, raw reads were error-corrected and collapsed into unique sequences using a nearest-neighbor algorithm that merged closely related sequences. V, D and J gene segments were assigned by aligning CDR3 sequences to IMGT reference sequences. Each retained sequence needed at least a six-nucleotide match to both a V gene segment and a J gene segment. Rearrangements were classified as productive when the CDR3 lacked stop codons and remained in frame with V and J, and all other rearrangements were classified as non-productive. Following IMGT convention, CDR3 was defined as the stretch from the second conserved V-encoded cysteine to the conserved J-encoded phenylalanine. In an earlier analysis of more than 550 of the donors, sequences lacking an unambiguous match to a single V gene segment were excluded. In an earlier analysis of approximately 610 of the donors, V segments were called functional above 56.7% productive rearrangements and were called segregating when the between-donor standard deviation exceeded 5%. A statistical classification framework was built for diagnosing cytomegalovirus status from the catalog of TCR beta chain sequences. In a later analysis, TCR nucleotide sequences were compared against IMGT/GENE-DB human TR gene sequences so that V and J genes could be assigned. The TCRdist pipeline was used in a later analysis to assign CDR3 sequences and most-parsimonious VDJ recombination scenarios. In a later analysis, each TCR beta chain was defined by its CDR3 amino acid sequence together with its V-gene family, and reads without a unique V-gene family were excluded. A later analysis removed over 500 highly shared, low-generation-probability nucleotide sequences to deal with suspected cross-contamination and a sequencing artifact. For each public chain, a later analysis derived a clonal expansion index from normalized ranks of inferred template counts within each repertoire. A later analysis computed generation probabilities with a VDJ recombination model fitted to out-of-frame rearrangements, and checked the results against IGoR. In a later analysis, hypergeometric tests were used to score TCR-TCR, TCR-HLA and TCR-CMV co-occurrence, with a repertoire-size bias correction applied to TCR pairs. A later analysis estimated false discovery rates by permuting HLA or CMV assignments 20 times. In a later analysis, co-occurring TCRs were grouped using DBSCAN, and TCRdist sequence similarity was added for clustering within HLA-allele-positive subsets. Repertoires with fewer than 30,000 or more than 120,000 public chains were left out of co-occurrence clustering, as were about 5 repertoires with anomalous nucleotide sharing. The immuneACCESS repertoire file appears here via TCRdb, limited to in-frame rearrangements. These files lack a portion of the clones; in checked studies, under half of the deficit traces to unresolved V genes, and the cause of the others is not known. V, J and clone size derive from that table, while D and trimming were established from the DNA sequence. The sample table lists around 190,000 clones, 80% of them with a count of one. Clones ranked in the top ten supply 4.5% to 6% of the sample.

The paper as a whole reports these results and caveats: In a later genetic analysis, a missense DCLRE1C variant was associated with V-gene and J-gene trimming of TCR beta chains, and the association was replicated in an independent cohort. A further reported finding was that TCR beta sequences accurately predicted the HLA-A and HLA-B alleles for most subjects in the first cohort. Strong co-occurrence of HLA alleles, especially DR and DQ, made assigning TCR associations to individual alleles difficult. CMV serostatus was the only immune exposure information available for the cohort. In a later analysis, most CMV-associated TCR beta chains were found to appear HLA-restricted, with HLA associations seemingly driven largely by CMV exposure. Across donors, most TCR sequences were observed very rarely, whereas some public TCRs were present in many individuals. A cluster of highly shared sequence variants was judged likely to be a technical artifact of the sequencing pipeline. The earlier analysis of 587 of the donors excluded roughly 17 rarely observed V segments, including chromosome 9 orphons, because counts were too low. In a later analysis, HLA-associated TCR beta chains showed more clonal expansion and lower generation probabilities than non-associated chains that were equally common. In a later analysis, TCR association rates were found to vary across HLA loci, with the most associated TCRs seen for DRB1 alleles and the fewest for HLA-C alleles. In both the original and validation cohorts, the classifier was reported to diagnose cytomegalovirus status with high specificity and sensitivity. Because some donors lacked HLA typing at each locus, the association tests relied only on the typed subset. In this cohort, only TCR beta chains were sequenced, and detectable features were limited by the absence of alpha or paired-chain data. The 87-base-pair reads could not distinguish some IMGT-functional V segments, including TRBV6-2 and TRBV6-3, so those segments were excluded. Compared with the roughly 670-donor mean, donors in an Asian-associated ancestry cluster had fewer N-insertions in productive TCRs, according to a later genetic analysis. The authors suggested that the approach could potentially be generalized to other disease states and immunological phenotypes. In a later analysis, 16,951 TCR beta sequences were associated with specific HLA alleles at a false discovery rate of 0.05. Linkage disequilibrium might explain the correlated functional status among segregating V segments, but an unknown experimental factor could not be ruled out. In an earlier analysis of about 550 of the donors, most TCR beta V segments were observed in productive rearrangements about 87% or about 30% of the time, broadly matching IMGT annotations. The study listed approximately 150 TCR beta chains as associated with cytomegalovirus. In vitro tests confirmed that a few of the cytomegalovirus-associated TCR beta chains recognize cytomegalovirus antigens. A later analysis reported that several top co-occurrence clusters appeared linked to parvovirus B19, influenza, CMV and Epstein-Barr virus. Roughly uniform sequencing depth across donors was assumed in presence/absence analyses, although this assumption may not hold.

With regard to this clone: Its antigen target is currently unknown. No base quality values were provided; no much bigger clone lies one nucleotide off. Other DNA sequences in the sample encode the same CDR3.

Counted from cysteine to phenylalanine, this CDR3 has 15 amino acids. Kept here is only the CDR3 DNA, which spans 45 bases and is read in frame from base 1. Relative to germline, V is missing 3 bases and J is missing 6 bases, with 8 bases of the junction outside any gene match. Via the germline V gene, CDR1 is SNHLY and CDR2 FYNNEI. Sample: PBMCs. The chain was built from TRBV2 and TRBJ2-1; TRBD2 fits 7 bases in the junction. The sequence came from a middle-aged man in good health and CMV-seronegative. The DNA is as follows: TGTGCCAGCAGTGATCTCGCGGGAGAGGGCAATGAGCAGTTCTTC. It specifies CASSDLAGEGNEQFF.